This T cell receptor beta chain was documented in a study of blood T cell repertoires in COVID-19. Across the study: The United States, Italy and Spain supplied acute and convalescent COVID-19 samples.

The assay was immunoSEQ multiplex PCR, and TCRdb's table has in-frame clones only and misses some. The sample gives roughly 520,000 clones, more than 75% of which show up once; around 1.9% is in the top ten. The recovered donors of Cohort 3 showed two negative PCRs, clearance, or symptom resolution. The CDR3 totals 13 residues. The germline V and J ends were trimmed by 5 bases and 5 bases, with 12 bases remaining between them. This clone showed up just once. The sequenced material came from PBMCs or T cells enriched from blood (not recorded which). The receptor comes from a woman between 40 and 55 years old who had recovered from COVID-19. The chain is built from TRBV12-3 or TRBV12-4 and TRBJ1-1, with a possible D match to TRBD1 (5 bases). CDR3 loop: CASSRGELTEAFF. Written as DNA, the CDR3 is TGTGCCAGCAGTCGGGGGGAATTGACTGAAGCTTTCTTT.